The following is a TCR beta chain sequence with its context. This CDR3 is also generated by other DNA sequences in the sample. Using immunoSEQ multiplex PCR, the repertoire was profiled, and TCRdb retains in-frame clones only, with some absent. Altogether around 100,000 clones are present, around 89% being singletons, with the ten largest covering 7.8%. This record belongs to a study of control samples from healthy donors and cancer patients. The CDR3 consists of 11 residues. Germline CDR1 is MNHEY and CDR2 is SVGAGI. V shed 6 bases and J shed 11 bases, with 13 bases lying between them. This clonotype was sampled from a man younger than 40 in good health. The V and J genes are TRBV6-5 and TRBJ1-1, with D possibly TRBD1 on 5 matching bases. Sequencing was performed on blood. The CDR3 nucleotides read TGTGCCAGCAGCAGGCAGGGAACGGCTTTCTTT. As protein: CASSRQGTAFF.